These 17 T cell receptor beta chains were all obtained from the same sample, sequenced in a study of T-cell memory formation after mild COVID-19 (dated by TCRdb to about 2021). The method was 5' RACE. Instrument on record: Illumina NovaSeq 6000. TCRdb reprocessing: public reads trimmed at Q25 with fastp, clones called with MiXCR, in-frame beta chains kept. Rows merge per CDR3 protein into single entries with the most common DNA and genes. The sample records 550,000 to 650,000 distinct CDR3 sequences, roughly 17% of which are singletons. The ten biggest clones cover 8.1% of the sample. Input material: PBMCs or a T cell subset sorted from them (not recorded which). The receptors stem from an adult woman who had mild COVID-19 (a few samples of this study predate the infection). The sample titles of this study are shuffled in the database, so cell type and time point are left out; the donor was told from shared clones.

V is TRBV10-3 and J is TRBJ2-1, with 9 positions matching TRBD2. Germline loops: CDR1 ENHRY, CDR2 SYGVKD. This CDR3 region has 15 residues. Trimming cost V 7 bases and J 5 bases; bases outside gene matches: 9. The CDR3 reads CAIMRGREGHNEQFF. As DNA, the CDR3 is TGTGCCATCATGCGGGGGCGGGAGGGCCACAATGAGCAGTTCTTC.

This clonotype was detected only a few times. The chain is built from TRBV12-3 or TRBV12-4 and TRBJ2-3, with D unresolved. V was cut by 8 bases and J by 2 bases, with 17 bases left in between. This CDR3 contains 15 residues. This chain's CDR3 is CASGAPLRSTDTQYF. The CDR3 nucleotides are TGTGCCAGCGGCGCTCCACTCCGTTCCACAGATACGCAGTATTTT.

This clonotype came up a few times. The chain is built from TRBV20-1 and TRBJ2-3; weak D call: TRBD2 (6 bases). The germline CDR1 and CDR2 sequences are DFQATT and SNEGSKA (reference sequence). This CDR3 has 13 residues. The V and J ends lost 7 bases and 1 base respectively, with 12 bases between them. The CDR3 DNA reads TGCAGTGTTCCCGGGAGCCGCACAGATACGCAGTATTTT. It specifies CSVPGSRTDTQYF.

The chain combines TRBV5-1 with TRBJ1-1; no definite D call. Germline V gene sequence: CDR1 SGHRS, CDR2 YFSETQ. V was pared by 4 bases and J by 1 base, with 14 bases between. This CDR3 spans 15 amino acids. The CDR3 loop is CASSETLHGNTEAFF. The CDR3, as DNA: TGCGCCAGCAGCGAAACTTTACATGGGAACACTGAAGCTTTCTTT.

Turning to this clonotype: It is likely a read error, because the conserved phenylalanine at the end of the CDR3 is missing. The DNA is omitted, as the CDR3 cannot be located on it reliably, and the CDR3 follows TCRdb's listing. This CDR3 reads CSARTPSGTSTL. J is TRBJ2-5 and V is TRBV20-1; the D call of TRBD2 is as the table states it, not checked on the DNA. Germline V gives CDR1 DFQATT, CDR2 SNEGSKA (reference sequence). Including both end residues, the CDR3 is 12 amino acids long.

The genes are TRBV6-1 and TRBJ2-1; 8 bases line up with TRBD2. This CDR3 contains 15 residues. CDR1 and CDR2 (germline): MNHNS, SASEGT. The ends lost 8 bases at V and 6 bases at J; junction bases unmatched: 12. CDR3 amino acids: CASRSEAGDPNEQFF. The CDR3, as DNA: TGTGCCAGCCGATCCGAAGCGGGGGACCCCAATGAGCAGTTCTTC.

V and J are TRBV12-3 or TRBV12-4 and TRBJ2-5; 10 positions match TRBD1. V dropped 4 bases and J dropped 5; count of bases not matched to a gene: 7. The CDR3 runs to 15 residues. CDR3 protein: CASSSDRGRRETQYF. The CDR3 bases are TGTGCCAGCAGTTCCGACAGGGGGCGGCGGGAGACCCAGTACTTC.

This clonotype was observed a handful of times. The V call is TRBV6-2 or TRBV6-3, the J call TRBJ2-1; 8 bases are a match to TRBD1. With V trimmed by 6 bases and J by 4 bases, 8 bases remained unmatched. The CDR3 runs 15 residues. Germline V CDR1 and CDR2: MNHEY, SVGEGT. CDR3 nucleotide sequence: TGTGCCAGCAGCTTAGACAGGGGCGTATACAATGAGCAGTTCTTC. Its translation: CASSLDRGVYNEQFF.

Only a few counts were recorded for this clonotype. The V call is TRBV3-1, the J call TRBJ2-7, with 8 bases that match TRBD2. V gave up 4 bases and J gave up 6 bases; unmatched junction bases: 8. This CDR3 has 14 residues. Germline CDR1 is LGHDT and CDR2 is YNNKEL (reference sequence). Here the CDR3 DNA reads TGTGCCAGCAGCCCGGGACTAGTTCTAGGCGAGCAGTACTTC. Translation gives CASSPGLVLGEQYF.

The table lists this clonotype with a few counts. The chain has TRBV7-9 and TRBJ2-2; D not certain. This CDR3 is 14 amino acids long. CDR1 and CDR2 (germline): SEHNR, FQNEAQ (reference sequence). Trimming cost V 3 bases and J 4 bases, with 9 bases left between them. CDR3: CASSFGPGTGELFF. For the CDR3, the DNA is TGTGCCAGCAGCTTCGGACCCGGCACCGGGGAGCTGTTTTTT. The full variable domain, its missing parts supplied by reference TRBV7-9 and TRBJ2-2, is DTGVSQNPRHKITKRGQNVTFRCDPISEHNRLYWYRQTLGQGPEFLTYFQNEAQLEKSRLLSDRFSAERPKGSFSTLEIQRTEQGDSAMYLCASSFGPGTGELFFGEGSRLTVL.

The genes are TRBV12-3 or TRBV12-4 and TRBJ2-3; TRBD1 aligns across 8 bases. Trimming took 3 bases from V and 1 from J; bases not matched to a gene: 6. The CDR3 has 16 amino acids. The DNA of the CDR3 is TGTGCCAGCAGTTTCATCGCAGGGGGCGGCACAGATACGCAGTATTTT. Protein sequence: CASSFIAGGGTDTQYF.

This clonotype was counted a few times. The chain joins TRBV7-9 to TRBJ2-5; maybe TRBD1 (6 bases). Per germline, CDR1 SEHNR and CDR2 FQNEAQ (reference sequence). CDR3 length: 14 amino acids. The V end lost 6 bases, the J end lost 4 bases, and 15 bases lay between the germline ends. This CDR3 reads CASRRLQGVETQYF. The CDR3, as DNA: TGTGCCAGCAGGCGACTACAGGGAGTAGAGACCCAGTACTTC.

The chain links TRBV30 to TRBJ2-7, with D unresolved. The CDR3 has 12 residues. CDR1 is GTSNPN, CDR2 SVGIG, per germline (reference sequence). V shed 4 bases and J shed 0 bases, with 7 bases lying between them. CDR3 sequence: CAWTEGSYEQYF. DNA of the CDR3: TGTGCCTGGACAGAAGGCTCCTACGAGCAGTACTTC.

V usage is TRBV7-6 and J usage is TRBJ2-2; D unresolved. The CDR3 is made up of 15 amino acids. The ends were cut back, 5 bases at V and 2 bases at J, with 12 bases in the middle. Per the germline V gene, CDR1 is SGHVS and CDR2 is FNYEAQ. The CDR3 DNA reads TGTGCCAGCAGCCATCTTGGCTCTAACACCGGGGAGCTGTTTTTT. Protein: CASSHLGSNTGELFF.

The chain joins TRBV7-2 to TRBJ2-7; TRBD2 is a possible D gene (5 bases). There are 15 residues in the CDR3. From germline, CDR1 is SGHTA and CDR2 FQGNSA. V was shortened by 5 bases and J by 4 bases, with 18 bases between the two germline ends. CDR3 region: CASSHGSSPYYEQYF. The DNA of the CDR3 is TGTGCCAGCAGCCATGGGAGCAGCCCGTATTACGAGCAGTACTTC.

At least ten counts were recorded for this clonotype. The chain employs TRBV12-3 or TRBV12-4 and TRBJ2-6, with D unclear. This CDR3 region has 11 residues. Trimming stripped 8 bases from V and 1 base from J, with 0 bases between. The CDR3 sequence: CASSGANVLTF. The CDR3 DNA is TGTGCCAGCTCTGGGGCCAACGTCCTGACTTTC.

The chain has TRBV5-8 and TRBJ1-5, with 9 bases fitting TRBD1. CDR3 size: 18 residues. Germline values: CDR1 SGHTS, CDR2 YDEGEE. J was trimmed by 2 bases and V by 0 bases; bases with no gene match: 9. The CDR3 sequence: CASSLEIQGARGNQPQHF. CDR3 bases: TGTGCCAGCAGCTTGGAGATACAGGGGGCTAGAGGCAATCAGCCCCAGCATTTT.